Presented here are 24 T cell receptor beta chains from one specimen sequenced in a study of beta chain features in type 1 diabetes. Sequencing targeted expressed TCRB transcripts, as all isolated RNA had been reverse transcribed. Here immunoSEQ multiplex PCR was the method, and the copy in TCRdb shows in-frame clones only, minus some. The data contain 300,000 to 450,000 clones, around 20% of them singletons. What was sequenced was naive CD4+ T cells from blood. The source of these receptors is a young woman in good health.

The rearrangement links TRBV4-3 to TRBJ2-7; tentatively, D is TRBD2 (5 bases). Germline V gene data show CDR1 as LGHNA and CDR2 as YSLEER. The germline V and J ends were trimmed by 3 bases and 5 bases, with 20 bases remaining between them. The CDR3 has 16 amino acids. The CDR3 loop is CASSHSPLARIDEQYF. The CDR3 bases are TGCGCCAGCAGCCATTCTCCCTTAGCGCGTATCGACGAGCAGTACTTC.

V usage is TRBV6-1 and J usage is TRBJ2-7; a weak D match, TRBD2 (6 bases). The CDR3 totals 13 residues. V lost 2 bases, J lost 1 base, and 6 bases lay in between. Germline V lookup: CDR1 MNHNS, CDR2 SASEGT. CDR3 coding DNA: TGTGCCAGCAGTGAACGGGGGTCCTACGAGCAGTACTTC. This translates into CASSERGSYEQYF.

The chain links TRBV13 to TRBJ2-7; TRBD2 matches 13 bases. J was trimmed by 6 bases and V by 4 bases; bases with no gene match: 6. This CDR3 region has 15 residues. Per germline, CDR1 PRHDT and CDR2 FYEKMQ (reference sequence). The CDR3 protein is CASSSATSGGFEQYF. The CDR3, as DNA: TGTGCCAGCAGCTCCGCGACTAGCGGGGGGTTCGAGCAGTACTTC.

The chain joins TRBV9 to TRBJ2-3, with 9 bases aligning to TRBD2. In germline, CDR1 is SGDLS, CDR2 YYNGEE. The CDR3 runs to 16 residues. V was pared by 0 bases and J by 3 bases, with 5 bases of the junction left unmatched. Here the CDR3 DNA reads TGTGCCAGCAGCGTAGTGGCGGGGGGGCTGACAGATACGCAGTATTTT. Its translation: CASSVVAGGLTDTQYF.

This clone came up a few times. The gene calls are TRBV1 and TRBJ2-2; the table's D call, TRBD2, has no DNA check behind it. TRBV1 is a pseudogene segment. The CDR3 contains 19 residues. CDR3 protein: CTSSTTPTSGSRNTGELFF. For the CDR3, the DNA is TGCACCAGCAGCACTACCCCGACTAGCGGGAGTAGAAACACCGGGGAGCTGTTTTTT.

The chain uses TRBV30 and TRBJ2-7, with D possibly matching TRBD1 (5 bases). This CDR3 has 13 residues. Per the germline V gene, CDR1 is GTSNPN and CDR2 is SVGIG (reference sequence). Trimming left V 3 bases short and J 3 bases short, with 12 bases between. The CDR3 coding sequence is TGTGCCTGGAGGGGGCCCGTTGACTACGAGCAGTACTTC. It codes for CAWRGPVDYEQYF.

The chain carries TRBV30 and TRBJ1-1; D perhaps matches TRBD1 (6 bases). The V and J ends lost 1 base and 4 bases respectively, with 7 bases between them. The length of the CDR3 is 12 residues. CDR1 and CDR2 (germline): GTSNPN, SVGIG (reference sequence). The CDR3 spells CAWSAQGTEAFF. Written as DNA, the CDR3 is TGTGCCTGGAGTGCACAGGGCACTGAAGCTTTCTTT.

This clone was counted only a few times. DNA for the CDR3: TGTGCCAGCAGCTTGATATCTGAGCAGTTCTTC. Protein sequence: CASSLISEQFF. The V call is TRBV5-6, the J call TRBJ2-1, with D uncertain. Germline V gene data show CDR1 as SGHDT and CDR2 as YYEEEE. This CDR3 is 11 amino acids long. Trimming cost V 1 base and J 9 bases, with 5 bases left between them.

CDR3: CASRRTSTDKETQYF. The DNA for the CDR3 is TGTGCCAGCAGACGGACTAGCACGGATAAAGAGACCCAGTACTTC. The V gene is TRBV25-1, the J gene TRBJ2-5, with 8 bases identical to TRBD2. The CDR3 is 15 residues long. Germline lookup yields CDR1 MGHDK and CDR2 SYGVNS. J gave up 3 bases and V 6 bases, and 9 bases lay outside the gene matches.

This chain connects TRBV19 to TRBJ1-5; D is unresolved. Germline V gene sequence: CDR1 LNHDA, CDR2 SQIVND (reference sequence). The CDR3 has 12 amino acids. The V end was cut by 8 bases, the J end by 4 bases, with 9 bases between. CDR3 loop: CASGPLNQPQHF. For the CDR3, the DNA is TGTGCCAGTGGGCCGTTGAATCAGCCCCAGCATTTT.

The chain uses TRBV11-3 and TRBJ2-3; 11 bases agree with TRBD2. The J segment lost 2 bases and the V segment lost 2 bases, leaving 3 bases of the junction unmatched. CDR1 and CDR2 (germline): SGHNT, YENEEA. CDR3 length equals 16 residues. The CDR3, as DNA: TGTGCCAGCAGCTTACGACTAGCGGGGAACACAGATACGCAGTATTTT. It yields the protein CASSLRLAGNTDTQYF.

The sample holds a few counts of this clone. The CDR3 sequence: CSGGGQGNGYTF. Written as DNA, the CDR3 is TGCAGCGGGGGGGGACAGGGGAATGGCTACACCTTC. V is TRBV29-1 and J is TRBJ1-2; 10 nucleotides agree with TRBD1. The germline V gene has CDR1 SQVTM and CDR2 ANQGSEA. This CDR3 is 12 amino acids long. V trimming: 7 bases; J trimming: 6 bases; junction bases outside the gene matches: 5.

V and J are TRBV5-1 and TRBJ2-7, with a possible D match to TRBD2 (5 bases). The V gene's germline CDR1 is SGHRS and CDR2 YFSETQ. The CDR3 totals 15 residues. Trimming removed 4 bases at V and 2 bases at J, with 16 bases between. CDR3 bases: TGCGCCAGCAGCCCCCAAGCGGACGGCACCTACGAGCAGTACTTC. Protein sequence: CASSPQADGTYEQYF. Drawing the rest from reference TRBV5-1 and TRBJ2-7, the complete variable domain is KAGVTQTPRYLIKTRGQQVTLSCSPISGHRSVSWYQQTPGQGLQFLFEYFSETQRNKGNFPGRFSGRQFSNSRSEMNVSTLELGDSALYLCASSPQADGTYEQYFGPGTRLTVT.

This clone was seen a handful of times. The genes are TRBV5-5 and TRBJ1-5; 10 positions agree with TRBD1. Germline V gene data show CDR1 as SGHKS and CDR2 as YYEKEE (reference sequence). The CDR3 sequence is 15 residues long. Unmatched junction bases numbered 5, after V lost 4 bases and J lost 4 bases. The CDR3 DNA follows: TGTGCCAGCAGCCGCGGGACAGGGGATAATCAGCCCCAGCATTTT. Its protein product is CASSRGTGDNQPQHF.

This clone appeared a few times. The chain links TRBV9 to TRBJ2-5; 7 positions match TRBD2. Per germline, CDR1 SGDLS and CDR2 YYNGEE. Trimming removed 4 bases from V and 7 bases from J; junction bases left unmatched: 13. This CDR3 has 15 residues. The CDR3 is CASSPPGGPTGTQYF. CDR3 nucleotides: TGTGCCAGCAGCCCTCCGGGGGGTCCAACAGGGACCCAGTACTTC.

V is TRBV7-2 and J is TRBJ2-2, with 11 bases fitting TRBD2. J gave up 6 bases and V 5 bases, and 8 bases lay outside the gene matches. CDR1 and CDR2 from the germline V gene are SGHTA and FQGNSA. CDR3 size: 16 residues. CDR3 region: CASSAAGTSGSGELFF. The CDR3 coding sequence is TGTGCCAGCAGCGCCGCCGGGACTAGCGGCTCCGGGGAGCTGTTTTTT.

The CDR3 nucleotides read TGTGCCAGCAGCCGGACAGGGGGGAACACTGAAGCTTTCTTT. Protein product: CASSRTGGNTEAFF. The rearrangement links TRBV25-1 to TRBJ1-1; TRBD1 aligns across 10 bases. This CDR3 has 14 amino acids. J was trimmed by 1 base and V by 6 bases; bases with no gene match: 2. Germline V CDR1 and CDR2: MGHDK, SYGVNS.

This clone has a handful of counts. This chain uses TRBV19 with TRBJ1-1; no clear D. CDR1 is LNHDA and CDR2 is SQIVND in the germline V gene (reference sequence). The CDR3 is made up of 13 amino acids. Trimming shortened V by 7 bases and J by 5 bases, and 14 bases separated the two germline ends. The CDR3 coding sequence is TGTGCCAGTAAGGACTTTGTGGGGACTGAAGCTTTCTTT. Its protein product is CASKDFVGTEAFF.

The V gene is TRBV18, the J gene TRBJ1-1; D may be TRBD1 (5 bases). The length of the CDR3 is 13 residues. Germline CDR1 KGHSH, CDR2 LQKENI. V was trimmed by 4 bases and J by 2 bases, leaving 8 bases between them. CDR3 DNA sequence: TGTGCCAGCTCACAGGGACTAAACACTGAAGCTTTCTTT. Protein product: CASSQGLNTEAFF.

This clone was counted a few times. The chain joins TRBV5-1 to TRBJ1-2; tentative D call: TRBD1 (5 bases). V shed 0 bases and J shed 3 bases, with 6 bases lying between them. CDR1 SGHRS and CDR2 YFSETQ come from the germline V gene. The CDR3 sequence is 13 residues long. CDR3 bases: TGCGCCAGCAGCTTGGAAGGGGACTATGGCTACACCTTC. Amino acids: CASSLEGDYGYTF.

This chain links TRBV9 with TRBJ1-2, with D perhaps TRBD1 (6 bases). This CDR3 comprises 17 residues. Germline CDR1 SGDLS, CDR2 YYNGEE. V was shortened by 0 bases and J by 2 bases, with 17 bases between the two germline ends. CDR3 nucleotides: TGTGCCAGCAGCGTAGGAATAGGGGCGGGGGCGAACTATGGCTACACCTTC. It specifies CASSVGIGAGANYGYTF.

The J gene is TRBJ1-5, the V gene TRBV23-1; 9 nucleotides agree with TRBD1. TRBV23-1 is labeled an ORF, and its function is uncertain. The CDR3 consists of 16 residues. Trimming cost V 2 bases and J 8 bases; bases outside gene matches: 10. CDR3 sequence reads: CASSQTGGGRWEPQHF. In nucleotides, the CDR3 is TGCGCCAGCAGTCAAACAGGGGGCGGACGATGGGAGCCCCAGCATTTT.

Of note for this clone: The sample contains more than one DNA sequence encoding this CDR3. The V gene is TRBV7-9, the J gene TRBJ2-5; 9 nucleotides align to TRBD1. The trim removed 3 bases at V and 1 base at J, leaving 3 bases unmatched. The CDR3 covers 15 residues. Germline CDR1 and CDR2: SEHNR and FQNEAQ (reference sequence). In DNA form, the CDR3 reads TGTGCCAGCAGCTTGGGACAGGGACCCCAAGAGACCCAGTACTTC. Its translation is CASSLGQGPQETQYF.

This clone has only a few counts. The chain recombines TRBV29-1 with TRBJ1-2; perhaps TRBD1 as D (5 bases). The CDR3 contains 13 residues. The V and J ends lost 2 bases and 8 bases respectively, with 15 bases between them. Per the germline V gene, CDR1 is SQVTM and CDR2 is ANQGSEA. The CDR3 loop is CSVELVGVWGYTF. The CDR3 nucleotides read TGCAGCGTTGAACTTGTAGGGGTATGGGGCTACACCTTC. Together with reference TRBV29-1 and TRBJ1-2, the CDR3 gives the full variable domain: SAVISQKPSRDICQRGTSLTIQCQVDSQVTMMFWYRQQPGQSLTLIATANQGSEATYESGFVIDKFPISRPNLTFSTLTVSNMSPEDSSIYLCSVELVGVWGYTFGSGTRLTVV.